This T cell receptor (beta chain) was sequenced in a study of T cell repertoires in cytomegalovirus infection. About the research overall: Public TCR beta signatures marked donors with CMV infection and the matching HLA.

TCRdb passed the reads through MiXCR, listing each CDR3 protein once. The repertoire consists of under 300,000 distinct CDR3 sequences, with 12% occurring once and the leading ten covering 1.6%. CDR1 is DFQATT and CDR2 is SNEGSKA in the germline V gene (reference sequence). J gave up 2 bases and V 3 bases, and 3 bases lay outside the gene matches. This CDR3 spans 13 amino acids. With regard to this clonotype: What it recognizes is unknown.

Study-wide points: Frequencies of public TCR beta families were cumulated, and this identified carriers of CMV plus the relevant HLA. CMV-specific TCR beta clonotypes restricted by HLA-C dominated the ex vivo response.

The source of this sequence is a human donor in good health (CMV status not recorded). Some clones in this sample may be carry-over from other donors' samples. The chain links TRBV20-1 to TRBJ2-7, with 8 bases matching TRBD1. Sequencing was carried out using PBMCs. The CDR3 loop is CSARGTGTYEQYF. The CDR3 DNA sequence: TGCAGTGCTAGGGGGACAGGAACCTACGAGCAGTACTTC.